A single sample gave rise to the 24 T cell receptor beta chains below, sequenced in a study of spatial heterogeneity in lung cancer. Documented time point: sample taken at primary tumor resection. In each case, whole RNA from tumor, nontumor lung or frozen PBMC was sequenced unsorted. TCRdb reprocessed the 5' RACE reads with MiXCR, giving one entry per CDR3 protein. The top ten clones hold 11% to 15% of a sample with fewer than 20,000 distinct CDR3 sequences, around 19% of them seen once. The sample here was PBMCs, taken at surgery. All receptors come from a male donor with early-stage non-small cell lung cancer.

Concerning this clonotype: This sequence may be a read error, since a much larger clone differs from it by one base. The CDR3 DNA reads TGTGCCAGCAGCCCGACAGGGAACACCGGGGAGCTGATTTTT. Amino acid sequence: CASSPTGNTGELIF. This chain connects TRBV7-3 to TRBJ2-2; 7 bases match TRBD1. The length of the CDR3 is 14 residues. Germline V gives CDR1 SGHTA, CDR2 FQGTGA. The variable domain in full, completed from reference TRBV7-3 and TRBJ2-2, reads GAGVSQTPSNKVTEKGKYVELRCDPISGHTALYWYRQSLGQGPEFLIYFQGTGAADDSGLPNDRFFAVRPEGSVSTLKIQRTERGDSAVYLCASSPTGNTGELIFGEGSRLTVL.

The V and J genes are TRBV3-1 and TRBJ2-1; TRBD2 matches at 9 bases. J gave up 7 bases and V 0 bases, and 7 bases lay outside the gene matches. Per the germline V gene, CDR1 is LGHDT and CDR2 is YNNKEL (reference sequence). The CDR3 has 16 residues. The CDR3 sequence is CASSQEPGLAGNEQFF. In nucleotides, the CDR3 is TGTGCCAGCAGCCAAGAACCGGGACTAGCCGGTAATGAGCAGTTCTTC.

This clonotype was picked up many times. The chain joins TRBV6-5 to TRBJ2-2; 7 nucleotides match TRBD2. Germline assignment: CDR1 MNHEY and CDR2 SVGAGI. CDR3 length: 14 residues. Trimming at V came to 0 bases and at J to 7 bases, leaving 2 bases not matched to a gene. The CDR3 here is CASSYSPGGGELFF. CDR3 sequence (DNA): TGTGCCAGCAGTTACTCCCCGGGGGGCGGGGAGCTGTTTTTT.

This clonotype showed up many times. The chain is built from TRBV7-2 and TRBJ1-5; D gene ambiguous. Germline values: CDR1 SGHTA, CDR2 FQGNSA. The CDR3 is 15 residues long. V lost 3 bases and J lost 0, with 9 bases in between. The CDR3 DNA follows: TGTGCCAGCAGCTTGGTAGGGAATAGCAATCAGCCCCAGCATTTT. Protein sequence: CASSLVGNSNQPQHF.

The chain joins TRBV7-9 to TRBJ2-3; D perhaps matches TRBD2 (6 bases). The germline V gene has CDR1 SEHNR and CDR2 FQNEAQ (reference sequence). The V end was cut by 4 bases, the J end by 6 bases, with 20 bases between. The CDR3 runs 16 residues. CDR3 coding DNA: TGTGCCAGCAGCTCGCCCCGAGGGGCGGGGATTGATACGCAGTATTTT. This sequence encodes CASSSPRGAGIDTQYF.

CDR3: CASSRAGRSYEQYF. The CDR3 coding sequence is TGTGCCAGCAGTAGAGCGGGCCGCTCCTACGAGCAGTACTTC. The chain couples TRBV6-5 to TRBJ2-7; weak D call: TRBD2 (6 bases). The V end lost 5 bases, the J end lost 0 bases, and 11 bases lay between the germline ends. Germline V lookup: CDR1 MNHEY, CDR2 SVGAGI. The CDR3 covers 14 residues.

This rearrangement joins TRBV6-6 to TRBJ1-4, with a tentative D call TRBD1 (5 bases). Germline V gene sequence: CDR1 MNHNY, CDR2 SVGAGI (reference sequence). There are 14 residues in the CDR3. V lost 5 bases, J lost 2 bases, and 9 bases lay in between. The CDR3 DNA follows: TGTGCCAGCAGTCCCAGGGTGACTAATGAAAAACTGTTTTTT. As protein: CASSPRVTNEKLFF.

V gene TRBV24-1 combines with J gene TRBJ2-1; D unresolved. This CDR3 comprises 13 residues. Germline V gene lookup returns CDR1 KGHDR and CDR2 SFDVKD. Trimming removed 1 base at V and 8 bases at J, with 8 bases between. This CDR3 reads CATSDFGSHEQFF. CDR3 nucleotide sequence: TGTGCCACCAGTGATTTCGGTAGCCATGAGCAGTTCTTC.

This chain uses TRBV11-2 with TRBJ2-2; 11 bases agree with TRBD1. The V and J ends lost 5 bases and 7 bases, in that order; junction bases with no gene match: 12. CDR3 size: 17 residues. From germline, CDR1 is SGHAT and CDR2 FQNNGV. The CDR3 reads CASSDPTGTGGIGELFF. The CDR3 bases are TGTGCCAGCAGCGATCCAACCGGGACAGGGGGTATCGGGGAGCTGTTTTTT.

This clonotype turned up a few times. This chain uses TRBV27 with TRBJ2-1; 10 positions agree with TRBD2. The CDR3 covers 16 residues. Unmatched junction bases numbered 8, after V lost 5 bases and J lost 4 bases. CDR1 and CDR2 from the germline V gene are MNHEY and SMNVEV (reference sequence). DNA for the CDR3: TGTGCCAGCAGTCGAATAGCGGGGGGTTGGTACAATGAGCAGTTCTTC. This sequence encodes CASSRIAGGWYNEQFF.

This clonotype was observed at least ten times. The chain combines TRBV24-1 with TRBJ1-4; TRBD1 matches at 9 bases. The CDR3 is 13 residues long. V was clipped by 9 bases and J by 10 bases; unmatched bases: 8. Germline-derived CDR1 and CDR2 are KGHDR and SFDVKD. The CDR3 nucleotides read TGTGCCACCCAGGACAGGGGCGGAGGAAAACTGTTTTTT. It codes for CATQDRGGGKLFF.

The sample holds many counts of this clonotype. The V and J genes are TRBV7-6 and TRBJ2-7; perhaps D is TRBD1 or TRBD2 (5 bases each). Germline V gives CDR1 SGHVS, CDR2 FNYEAQ. The CDR3 runs 17 residues. Deletions cut 5 bases from V and 5 bases from J, with 25 bases between. Written as DNA, the CDR3 is TGTGCCAGCAGCCCTACAGGACGAGGGAAAACTTTCGACGAGCAGTACTTC. Translating gives CASSPTGRGKTFDEQYF.

This clonotype was observed a few times. This chain connects TRBV12-3 or TRBV12-4 to TRBJ2-1; weak D call: TRBD1 (6 bases). This CDR3 is built from 11 residues. The V end lost 7 bases, the J end lost 10 bases, and 11 bases lay between the germline ends. The CDR3 here is CASTSQGEQFF. The DNA for the CDR3 is TGTGCCAGCACCTCTCAGGGGGAGCAGTTCTTC.

This clonotype turned up a few times. The V and J genes are TRBV20-1 and TRBJ2-7; D unclear. The CDR3 runs 12 residues. The germline V gene encodes CDR1 DFQATT and CDR2 SNEGSKA (reference sequence). Trimming removed 6 bases at V and 5 bases at J, with 14 bases between. The chain's CDR3 is CSAFRPRDEQYF. The CDR3 DNA reads TGCAGTGCCTTCCGGCCGCGTGACGAGCAGTACTTC.

This clonotype was detected ten times or more. This chain uses TRBV12-3 or TRBV12-4 with TRBJ2-3; 11 nucleotides align to TRBD2. J gave up 8 bases and V 2 bases, and 3 bases lay outside the gene matches. This CDR3 has 14 residues. The CDR3 loop reads CASSLTGTSGTQYF. The CDR3 bases are TGTGCCAGCAGTTTAACCGGGACTAGCGGTACGCAGTATTTT.

This chain joins TRBV20-1 and TRBJ2-7; TRBD2 agrees at 12 bases. From germline, CDR1 is DFQATT and CDR2 SNEGSKA (reference sequence). This CDR3 is built from 17 residues. J was trimmed by 3 bases and V by 2 bases; bases with no gene match: 11. CDR3 sequence (DNA): TGCAGTGCTAGACCCTTGACTAGCGGGGGCCTCCTCTACGAGCAGTACTTC. Amino acid sequence: CSARPLTSGGLLYEQYF.

The chain is built from TRBV12-3 or TRBV12-4 and TRBJ2-5; 8 bases line up with TRBD1. The CDR3 covers 15 residues. J lost 5 bases, V lost 1 base, and 6 bases had no gene match. CDR3 sequence: CASSLGQGLVETQYF. Here the CDR3 DNA reads TGTGCCAGCAGTTTAGGACAGGGGCTTGTCGAGACCCAGTACTTC.

This clonotype was observed at least ten times. The chain uses TRBV5-1 and TRBJ2-1; 14 nucleotides match TRBD2. The V gene end was trimmed by 0 bases and the J gene end by 8 bases; junction bases not matched to a gene: 7. The CDR3 has 17 residues. CDR1 SGHRS and CDR2 YFSETQ come from the germline V gene. CDR3 loop: CASSLERTSGGKYEQFF. The DNA for the CDR3 is TGCGCCAGCAGCTTGGAGAGGACTAGCGGGGGGAAGTATGAGCAGTTCTTC.

The sample holds a few counts of this clonotype. The chain joins TRBV7-6 to TRBJ2-3; D is uncertain. In germline, CDR1 is SGHVS, CDR2 FNYEAQ. The CDR3 contains 11 residues. Trimming removed 7 bases from V and 8 bases from J, with 10 bases in between. The CDR3 region is CASTTMGTQYF. The CDR3 bases are TGTGCCAGCACCACGATGGGTACGCAGTATTTT.

This clonotype was seen repeatedly, ten times or more. V usage is TRBV5-5 and J usage is TRBJ2-7; 9 positions agree with TRBD2. There are 14 residues in the CDR3. V was pared by 4 bases and J by 6 bases, with 8 bases of the junction left unmatched. Per the germline V gene, CDR1 is SGHKS and CDR2 is YYEKEE (reference sequence). The CDR3 loop is CASSPLELAGEQYF. The CDR3 nucleotides are TGTGCCAGCAGCCCATTAGAACTAGCGGGCGAGCAGTACTTC.

The V call is TRBV29-1, the J call TRBJ1-1; D gene unclear. The length of the CDR3 is 12 residues. V lost 7 bases and J lost 1, with 10 bases in between. Looked up from germline, CDR1 is SQVTM and CDR2 is ANQGSEA. CDR3 in amino acids: CSAITQNTEAFF. CDR3 DNA: TGCAGCGCCATTACACAGAACACTGAAGCTTTCTTT.

This clonotype was found a few times. The chain is built from TRBV6-1 and TRBJ2-5; 12 bases line up with TRBD2. There are 13 residues in the CDR3. The junction had 5 bases not matched to a gene; V was cut back by 10 bases and J by 5 bases. Germline V gives CDR1 MNHNS, CDR2 SASEGT. The CDR3: CATSGGAPETQYF. The DNA of the CDR3 is TGTGCCACTAGCGGGGGGGCCCCGGAGACCCAGTACTTC.

The chain combines TRBV9 with TRBJ2-3, with 7 bases identical to TRBD2. Germline V gene data show CDR1 as SGDLS and CDR2 as YYNGEE. This CDR3 is built from 15 residues. The V and J ends lost 4 bases and 1 base, in that order; junction bases with no gene match: 6. In nucleotides, the CDR3 is TGTGCCAGCAGCCTTCAGGCGGGGGGCACAGATACGCAGTATTTT. This translates into CASSLQAGGTDTQYF.

The chain combines TRBV18 with TRBJ1-4; 9 bases are a match to TRBD1. Germline assignment: CDR1 KGHSH and CDR2 LQKENI. V trimming: 3 bases; J trimming: 5 bases; junction bases outside the gene matches: 7. The CDR3 runs 16 residues. The DNA of the CDR3 is TGTGCCAGCTCACCCATACCCGGGACAGGGAATGAAAAACTGTTTTTT. Translated: CASSPIPGTGNEKLFF.